These 29 T cell receptor beta chains originate from one sample sequenced in a study of blood T cell repertoires in COVID-19. The protocol was immunoSEQ multiplex PCR, while the TCRdb copy is restricted to in-frame clones and leaves out a portion. The repertoire consists of around 280,000 clones, with approximately 86% occurring once and the leading ten covering 2% to 2.5%. The sample was peripheral blood. Receptors were obtained from a woman aged 45 to 65 who had recovered from COVID-19.

The chain joins TRBV5-1 to TRBJ1-4; TRBD1 aligns across 7 bases. V was clipped by 4 bases and J by 5 bases; unmatched bases: 5. The length of the CDR3 is 14 residues. Germline V gene data show CDR1 as SGHRS and CDR2 as YFSETQ. The CDR3 loop reads CASSPDRANEKLFF. CDR3 sequence (DNA): TGCGCCAGCAGCCCAGACAGGGCAAATGAAAAACTGTTTTTT.

This rearrangement joins TRBV7-3 to TRBJ2-1; 7 bases are shared with TRBD2. Germline-derived CDR1 and CDR2 are SGHTA and FQGTGA. This CDR3 has 13 amino acids. V was clipped by 5 bases and J by 9 bases; unmatched bases: 7. As DNA, the CDR3 is TGTGCCAGCAGCCCACAATCTAGCGGTGAGCAGTTCTTC. Amino acid sequence: CASSPQSSGEQFF. Looking up the rest from reference TRBV7-3 and TRBJ2-1 gives the full variable domain: GAGVSQTPSNKVTEKGKYVELRCDPISGHTALYWYRQSLGQGPEFLIYFQGTGAADDSGLPNDRFFAVRPEGSVSTLKIQRTERGDSAVYLCASSPQSSGEQFFGPGTRLTVL.

The chain employs TRBV6-4 and TRBJ1-1, with 8 bases that match TRBD1. In germline, CDR1 is MRHNA, CDR2 SNTAGT. The CDR3 runs to 13 residues. V shed 3 bases, J shed 4 bases, and the junction held 1 base outside the gene matches. CDR3: CASSEQGGTEAFF. CDR3 DNA sequence: TGTGCCAGCAGTGAACAGGGGGGCACTGAAGCTTTCTTT.

The chain couples TRBV9 to TRBJ2-3; 9 nucleotides agree with TRBD1. J was trimmed by 6 bases and V by 2 bases; bases with no gene match: 7. This CDR3 region has 15 residues. Germline V gene data show CDR1 as SGDLS and CDR2 as YYNGEE. CDR3: CASSVRDREGDTQYF. The DNA of the CDR3 is TGTGCCAGCAGCGTCCGGGACAGGGAAGGGGATACGCAGTATTTT.

The chain carries TRBV2 and TRBJ1-2; 10 bases fit TRBD1. This CDR3 comprises 13 residues. V shed 5 bases, J shed 8 bases, and the junction held 5 bases outside the gene matches. Germline CDR1 is SNHLY and CDR2 is FYNNEI. The CDR3 DNA follows: TGTGCCAGCAGTTTCGACAGGGGGCGAGGCTACACCTTC. Translating it yields CASSFDRGRGYTF.

This clone turned up a few times. The rearrangement uses TRBV19 and TRBJ1-5; 8 bases map to TRBD1. The CDR3 consists of 15 residues. The germline gives CDR1 LNHDA, CDR2 SQIVND (reference sequence). With V trimmed by 1 base and J by 7 bases, 6 bases remained unmatched. The CDR3: CASSIGSGGWQPQHF. The CDR3 nucleotides read TGTGCCAGTAGTATAGGGTCAGGGGGCTGGCAGCCCCAGCATTTT.

The chain employs TRBV6-2 or TRBV6-3 and TRBJ2-3; 14 bases align to TRBD2. After removal of 4 bases from V and 4 bases from J, the junction contained 4 bases not matched to a gene. The CDR3 loop spans 16 amino acids. In germline, CDR1 is MNHEY, CDR2 SVGEGT. CDR3 DNA: TGTGCCAGCAGTTTCCAGACTAGCGGGGGGGCAGATACGCAGTATTTT. Translated, it gives CASSFQTSGGADTQYF.

J is TRBJ1-1 and V is TRBV6-5; D remains ambiguous. Germline V lookup: CDR1 MNHEY, CDR2 SVGAGI. The CDR3 sequence is 14 residues long. Trimming removed 2 bases from V and 2 bases from J, with 9 bases in between. The CDR3 reads CASSYAGLNTEAFF. CDR3 DNA sequence: TGTGCCAGCAGTTACGCCGGACTAAACACTGAAGCTTTCTTT.

This clone was observed a single time. This chain joins TRBV5-4 and TRBJ1-3, with TRBD1 as a possible D gene (6 bases). Germline V gene sequence: CDR1 SGHNT, CDR2 YYREEE (reference sequence). Trimming removed 2 bases at V and 1 base at J, with 10 bases between. This CDR3 has 15 residues. The CDR3 coding sequence is TGTGCCAGCAGCTTTTACAGGGTTTCTGGAAACACCATATATTTT. This translates into CASSFYRVSGNTIYF. Full variable domain (outside the CDR3, taken from reference TRBV5-4 and TRBJ1-3): ETGVTQSPTHLIKTRGQQVTLRCSSQSGHNTVSWYQQALGQGPQFIFQYYREEENGRGNFPPRFSGLQFPNYSSELNVNALELDDSALYLCASSFYRVSGNTIYFGEGSWLTVV.

The J gene is TRBJ2-7, the V gene TRBV4-3, with TRBD2 identical over 11 bases. The length of the CDR3 is 15 residues. Trimming at V came to 4 bases and at J to 3 bases, leaving 5 bases not matched to a gene. The V gene's germline CDR1 is LGHNA and CDR2 YSLEER. The CDR3 DNA reads TGCGCCAGCAGCCTAGGACTAGCGGGCCTCTACGAGCAGTACTTC. Encoded protein: CASSLGLAGLYEQYF.

The CDR3 loop reads CASSVGPSGTSTDTQYF. The CDR3 DNA reads TGTGCCAGCAGCGTAGGGCCTAGCGGGACTAGCACAGATACGCAGTATTTT. The rearrangement links TRBV9 to TRBJ2-3; 9 bases line up with TRBD2. This CDR3 has 17 residues. V lost 0 bases and J lost 0; bases outside the gene matches: 5. Germline V gene data show CDR1 as SGDLS and CDR2 as YYNGEE.

The V gene is TRBV9, the J gene TRBJ1-2; TRBD1 matches 10 bases. With 3 bases clipped from V and 4 bases from J, the junction kept 6 bases outside the gene matches. This CDR3 is 15 amino acids long. Germline CDR1 is SGDLS and CDR2 is YYNGEE. CDR3: CASSGDRGRGYGYTF. CDR3 in DNA: TGTGCCAGCAGCGGAGACAGGGGGCGAGGCTATGGCTACACCTTC.

This chain links TRBV6-1 with TRBJ2-5; D gene ambiguous. The CDR3 extends over 14 amino acids. Germline CDR1 and CDR2: MNHNS and SASEGT. Trimming stripped 3 bases from V and 4 bases from J, with 12 bases between. As DNA, the CDR3 is TGTGCCAGCAGTGATATAGACGGGTTAGAGACCCAGTACTTC. Amino acid sequence: CASSDIDGLETQYF.

This clone was detected a few times. The gene calls are TRBV5-4 and TRBJ2-1, with 10 positions matching TRBD2. Germline CDR1 reads SGHNT; CDR2 reads YYREEE (reference sequence). Trimming took 0 bases from V and 8 from J; bases not matched to a gene: 8. The CDR3 spans 16 residues. CDR3 in DNA: TGTGCCAGCAGCTTGGAGGCTAGCGGGGGTTTCCATGAGCAGTTCTTC. Translation: CASSLEASGGFHEQFF.

V gene TRBV6-5 combines with J gene TRBJ2-2; TRBD1 is a possible D gene (6 bases). The CDR3 length is 15 residues. Trimming took off 4 bases at V and 8 bases at J, with 17 bases between the two ends. Germline-derived CDR1 and CDR2 are MNHEY and SVGAGI. The CDR3 DNA follows: TGTGCCAGCAGTTTGAGGACAGCCGTGGTAGGGGAGCTGTTTTTT. It codes for CASSLRTAVVGELFF.

The chain combines TRBV7-8 with TRBJ1-5, with a tentative D call TRBD1 (5 bases). Deletions cut 2 bases from V and 8 bases from J, with 16 bases between. The CDR3 length is 15 residues. Looked up from germline, CDR1 is SGHVS and CDR2 is FQNEAQ. CDR3 amino acids: CASSLFADNRKPQHF. For the CDR3, the DNA is TGTGCCAGCAGCTTATTTGCGGACAACAGGAAGCCCCAGCATTTT.

This clone was observed once. The rearrangement joins TRBV5-1 to TRBJ1-1, with D uncertain. The CDR3 loop spans 14 amino acids. V shed 3 bases and J shed 1 base, with 10 bases lying between them. Germline V gene sequence: CDR1 SGHRS, CDR2 YFSETQ. CDR3: CASSSITANTEAFF. The CDR3 DNA sequence: TGCGCCAGCAGCTCGATTACAGCGAACACTGAAGCTTTCTTT.

The chain links TRBV7-2 to TRBJ1-1, with D perhaps matching TRBD1 (5 bases). Germline CDR1 is SGHTA and CDR2 is FQGNSA. CDR3 length: 14 residues. Trimming removed 1 base at V and 1 base at J, with 7 bases between. The CDR3 region is CASSLVGANTEAFF. The DNA of the CDR3 is TGTGCCAGCAGCTTAGTAGGGGCGAACACTGAAGCTTTCTTT.

The chain is built from TRBV5-1 and TRBJ2-1; 11 nucleotides match TRBD2. The CDR3 is 17 residues long. V lost 1 base to trimming and J lost 0 bases; unmatched junction nucleotides: 3. The germline V gene encodes CDR1 SGHRS and CDR2 YFSETQ. In nucleotides, the CDR3 is TGCGCCAGCAGCTTGACTAGCGGGAGCTACTCCTACAATGAGCAGTTCTTC. Translated, it gives CASSLTSGSYSYNEQFF. The full variable domain, rest sourced from reference TRBV5-1 and TRBJ2-1, is KAGVTQTPRYLIKTRGQQVTLSCSPISGHRSVSWYQQTPGQGLQFLFEYFSETQRNKGNFPGRFSGRQFSNSRSEMNVSTLELGDSALYLCASSLTSGSYSYNEQFFGPGTRLTVL.

CDR3 coding DNA: TGTGCCAGCAGCCTTACTAGCGGGGGGGCCGGAGAGACCCAGTACTTC. It translates to CASSLTSGGAGETQYF. The chain employs TRBV7-3 and TRBJ2-5; 13 positions agree with TRBD2. Per germline, CDR1 SGHTA and CDR2 FQGTGA. This CDR3 has 16 amino acids. J gave up 4 bases and V 5 bases, and 7 bases lay outside the gene matches.

This clone was seen more than once but under ten times. The CDR3 region is CASSVRQGIGTNEKLFF. Here the CDR3 DNA reads TGTGCCAGCAGTGTCCGACAGGGGATAGGAACTAATGAAAAACTGTTTTTT. The genes are TRBV6-2 or TRBV6-3 and TRBJ1-4, with 8 positions matching TRBD1. CDR1 and CDR2 from the germline V gene are MNHEY and SVGEGT. This CDR3 spans 17 amino acids. The V and J ends lost 5 bases and 1 base, in that order; junction bases with no gene match: 9.

The V and J genes are TRBV28 and TRBJ2-2; TRBD2 agrees at 8 bases. CDR1 and CDR2 from the germline V gene are MDHEN and SYDVKM. The CDR3 consists of 16 residues. With V trimmed by 3 bases and J by 4 bases, 7 bases remained unmatched. The CDR3 DNA reads TGTGCCAGCAGTTTTGACGGGAGGGTGGTCACCGGGGAGCTGTTTTTT. Its protein product is CASSFDGRVVTGELFF.

Only a few counts were recorded for this clone. Given the absence of the conserved phenylalanine or tryptophan at the CDR3 end, a read error is likely. The DNA is omitted, as the CDR3 cannot be located on it reliably, and the CDR3 follows TCRdb's listing. The rearrangement joins TRBV28 to TRBJ2-7; TRBD2 is the table's D call and was not checked against the DNA. Looked up from germline, CDR1 is MDHEN and CDR2 is SYDVKM. Inclusive of both ends, the CDR3 amounts to 13 amino acids. This CDR3 reads CASSRGFPDPLEA.

CDR3 nucleotide sequence: TGTGCCAGCAGGCGGCAGGGAGATACGCAGTATTTT. Protein sequence: CASRRQGDTQYF. V is TRBV7-9 and J is TRBJ2-3; the D gene is possibly TRBD1 (5 bases). The CDR3 sequence is 12 residues long. Germline CDR1 reads SEHNR; CDR2 reads FQNEAQ (reference sequence). Trimming removed 6 bases at V and 5 bases at J, with 9 bases between.

V and J are TRBV6-2 or TRBV6-3 and TRBJ2-3; 7 nucleotides match TRBD2. The CDR3 is made up of 14 amino acids. After removal of 2 bases from V and 11 bases from J, the junction contained 10 bases not matched to a gene. The V gene's germline CDR1 is MNHEY and CDR2 SVGEGT. CDR3 DNA sequence: TGTGCCAGCAGTTACCCGGGACTACTACGTGGGCAGTATTTT. Protein sequence: CASSYPGLLRGQYF.

The chain recombines TRBV3-1 (or the pseudogene TRBV3-2) with TRBJ2-7, with 9 bases identical to TRBD1. The trim removed 1 base at V and 2 bases at J, leaving 9 bases unmatched. The CDR3 sequence is 17 residues long. CDR1 is LGHDT and CDR2 is YNNKEL in the germline V gene (reference sequence). This CDR3 is CASSQGPLGQGTYEQYF. CDR3 nucleotide sequence: TGTGCCAGCAGCCAAGGCCCTCTGGGACAGGGAACCTACGAGCAGTACTTC.

V usage is TRBV5-1 and J usage is TRBJ2-2; the match to TRBD2 covers 10 bases. Germline V CDR1 and CDR2: SGHRS, YFSETQ. The CDR3 extends over 15 amino acids. The V and J ends lost 5 bases and 4 bases, in that order; junction bases with no gene match: 5. The chain's CDR3 is CASRPSGSGTGELFF. The CDR3 DNA reads TGCGCCAGCAGACCTAGCGGGAGTGGCACCGGGGAGCTGTTTTTT.

The chain carries TRBV9 and TRBJ1-4; TRBD1 matches at 9 bases. The CDR3 runs to 16 residues. Per the germline V gene, CDR1 is SGDLS and CDR2 is YYNGEE. V lost 0 bases to trimming and J lost 8 bases; unmatched junction nucleotides: 8. The CDR3 is CASSVGGTGLGEKLFF. The DNA for the CDR3 is TGTGCCAGCAGCGTAGGGGGGACAGGGCTTGGCGAAAAACTGTTTTTT. The full variable domain, in which reference TRBV9 and TRBJ1-4 provide the parts outside the CDR3, is DSGVTQTPKHLITATGQRVTLRCSPRSGDLSVYWYQQSLDQGLQFLIQYYNGEERAKGNILERFSAQQFPDLHSELNLSSLELGDSALYFCASSVGGTGLGEKLFFGSGTQLSVL.

The rearrangement joins TRBV18 to TRBJ2-3, with D unresolved. The CDR3 sequence is 14 residues long. The V and J ends lost 2 bases and 4 bases respectively, with 10 bases between them. CDR1 and CDR2 from the germline V gene are KGHSH and LQKENI. The chain's CDR3 is CASSPVFEADTQYF. DNA of the CDR3: TGTGCCAGCTCACCAGTGTTTGAGGCAGATACGCAGTATTTT.